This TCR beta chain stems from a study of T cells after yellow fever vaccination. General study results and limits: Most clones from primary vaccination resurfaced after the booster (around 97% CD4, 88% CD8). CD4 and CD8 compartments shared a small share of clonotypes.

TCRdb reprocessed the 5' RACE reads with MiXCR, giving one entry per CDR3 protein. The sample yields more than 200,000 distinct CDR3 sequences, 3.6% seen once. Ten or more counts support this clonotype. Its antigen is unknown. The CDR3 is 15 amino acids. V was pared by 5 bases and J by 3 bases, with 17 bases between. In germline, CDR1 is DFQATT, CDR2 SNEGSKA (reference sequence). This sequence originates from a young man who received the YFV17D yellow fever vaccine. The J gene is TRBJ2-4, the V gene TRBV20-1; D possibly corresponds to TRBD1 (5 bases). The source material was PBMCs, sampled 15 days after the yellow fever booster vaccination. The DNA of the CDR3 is TGCAGTGCTCCTTTGAATTGGGGCAGCAAAAACATTCAGTACTTC. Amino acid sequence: CSAPLNWGSKNIQYF.